A selection of T cell receptor beta chains follows, all from one sample in a study of T cell responses to AZD1222 COVID-19 vaccine. Sequencing was performed with immunoSEQ multiplex PCR; in TCRdb, only in-frame clones are kept and a portion is missing. The data contain about 94,000 clones, approximately 88% of them singletons. Material: peripheral blood, obtained 28 days after the second AZD1222 dose. These receptors were collected from an adult who received the AZD1222 COVID-19 vaccine. Both conserved end residues are trimmed from each CDR3.

cdr3_length | j_call | v_call | cdr3_aa
13 | TRBJ1-2 | TRBV27 | ASSRVQGGFYGYT
11 | TRBJ1-1 | TRBV15 | ATGGVRNTEAF
13 | TRBJ1-6 | TRBV5-1 | ASSLEAGGSSPLH
10 | TRBJ1-2 | TRBV3-1/TRBV3-2 | ASSPTGYGYT
10 | TRBJ2-1 | TRBV25-1 | ASSDPGNEQF
12 | TRBJ1-4 | TRBV2 | ASSRQGIREKLF
14 | TRBJ2-2 | TRBV7-3 | ASSPNGGRNTGELF
11 | TRBJ1-5 | TRBV2 | ATHRSSNQPQH
11 | TRBJ2-7 | TRBV5-8 | ASSLGTTYEQY
12 | TRBJ1-2 | TRBV5-1 | ASSLALDSYGYT
14 | TRBJ1-1 | TRBV11-2 | ASSLFYQGQNTEAF
12 | TRBJ1-5 | TRBV19 | ASSIYRSNQPQH
13 | TRBJ1-4 | TRBV6-5 | ASSMEGGRLEKLF
12 | TRBJ1-2 | TRBV6-5 | ASSYIDRGGGYT
13 | TRBJ2-7 | TRBV2 | ASSEGTGSPYEQY
13 | TRBJ2-2 | TRBV9 | ASSASMGSTGELF
11 | TRBJ2-1 | TRBV3-1/TRBV3-2 | ASSQAGTRRGF
10 | TRBJ2-1 | TRBV7-3 | ASSLAPGEQF
10 | TRBJ1-3 | TRBV20-1 | SASFPPNTIY
12 | TRBJ1-2 | TRBV4-3 | ASSQDIGSGGYT
14 | TRBJ2-2 | TRBV11-3 | ASSLDRTGVTGELF
9 | TRBJ2-7 | TRBV10-2 | ASGVTDEQY
13 | TRBJ2-5 | TRBV24-1 | ATSGPWPGRETQY
17 | TRBJ2-1 | TRBV7-2 | ASSYTGTSGGPSLNEQF
11 | TRBJ2-7 | TRBV29-1 | SVEEGADYEQY
13 | TRBJ2-3 | TRBV7-3 | ASSPHYQSTDTQY
12 | TRBJ1-2 | TRBV5-8 | ASSLPGGNYGYT
13 | TRBJ1-5 | TRBV19 | ASSNPGLSNQPQH
14 | TRBJ2-7 | TRBV21-1 | ASSRGQGGGSYEQY
11 | TRBJ2-4 | TRBV2 | ASSEGTSGPGY